The next 10 T cell receptor delta chains were all read from a single sample in a study of Vδ1+ human thymocytes. RNA was extracted from the cells and then reverse transcribed. Multiplex PCR used pooled V-gene forward primers and a constant-region reverse primer to amplify CDR3s. TCRdb re-called clones from the multiplex PCR reads via CATT. The sample shows around 19,000 delta-chain clones, 6.5% to 10% of them seen only once. Regarding the study as a whole: Thymic TRG and TRD repertoires appeared highly polyclonal, with Gaussian CDR3 length distributions.

No antigen has been assigned to these receptors. Sequencing used Vdelta1+ gamma-delta thymocytes from the thymus. Described subset: FACS-sorted CD3+ TCRalphabeta- TCRVdelta1+ TCRVdelta2- thymocytes. These receptor sequences come from a child under two years old who had congenital heart surgery.

This rearrangement joins TRDV1 to TRDJ1, with 8 bases matching TRDD3. In germline, CDR1 is TSWWSYY, CDR2 QGS. The V segment lost 4 bases and the J segment 4 bases; nucleotides outside the gene matches: 11. There are 16 residues in the CDR3. The CDR3 coding sequence is TGTGCTCTTGGGGGTAGGGGGGATAGTTCGGACGATAAACTCATCTTT. Its protein is CALGGRGDSSDDKLIF.

Note on this clone: The sample contains more than one DNA sequence encoding this CDR3. V usage is TRDV1 and J usage is TRDJ1; the D is unclear. The V gene lost 4 bases and the J gene lost 2 bases, with 5 bases spanning the gap. CDR1 and CDR2 from the germline V gene are TSWWSYY and QGS. The CDR3 is made up of 12 amino acids. CDR3 sequence reads: CALGVPTDKLIF. The CDR3, as DNA: TGTGCTCTTGGGGTCCCAACCGATAAACTCATCTTT.

The chain couples TRDV1 to TRDJ1; D possibly corresponds to TRDD3 (6 bases). The germline V gene encodes CDR1 TSWWSYY and CDR2 QGS. V lost 1 base, J lost 0 bases, and 24 bases lay in between. The CDR3 runs to 20 residues. The CDR3 here is CALGEQRYGRGDPYTDKLIF. CDR3 DNA sequence: TGTGCTCTTGGGGAACAGAGATACGGGCGGGGGGACCCGTACACCGATAAACTCATCTTT.

This clone was seen only a few times. This sequence may be a read error, since a much larger clone differs from it by one base. V gene TRDV2 combines with J gene TRDJ3; TRDD3 matches at 7 bases. Germline CDR1 reads GEAIGNYY; CDR2 reads EKD. The CDR3 covers 22 residues. V dropped 4 bases and J dropped 6; count of bases not matched to a gene: 26. This CDR3 is CACEFSGGMRDKGREDTRQMFF. The CDR3 nucleotides read TGTGCCTGTGAATTCAGCGGGGGGATGCGCGACAAGGGAAGAGAGGACACCCGACAGATGTTTTTC.

The J gene is TRDJ1, the V gene TRDV1; either TRDD2 or TRDD3 may fit D (5 bases each). V gave up 2 bases and J gave up 0 bases, with 22 bases separating them. The CDR3 extends over 19 amino acids. Germline V lookup: CDR1 TSWWSYY, CDR2 QGS. Here the CDR3 DNA reads TGTGCTCTTGGGGAATGGAACGTCGGGGGGCCTACTTACACCGATAAACTCATCTTT. Its translation is CALGEWNVGGPTYTDKLIF.

By frequency in the sample, this clone is medium-sized. The gene calls are TRDV2 and TRDJ2, with TRDD3 matching over 7 bases. Germline CDR1 and CDR2: GEAIGNYY and EKD. V shed 1 base, J shed 2 bases, and the junction held 9 bases outside the gene matches. The CDR3 is 17 amino acids. CDR3 protein: CACDTRSGGALTAQLFF. CDR3 coding DNA: TGTGCCTGTGACACTCGATCTGGGGGGGCATTGACAGCACAACTCTTCTTT.

The V and J genes are TRDV1 and TRDJ1, with D possibly matching TRDD3 (6 bases). This CDR3 has 18 residues. Germline loops: CDR1 TSWWSYY, CDR2 QGS. Trimming shortened V by 3 bases and J by 10 bases, and 30 bases separated the two germline ends. In DNA, the CDR3 is TGTGCTCTTGGGGACTTATTTGAGGGTGCCGCTGGGGCATACGGACTCATCTTT. Translating gives CALGDLFEGAAGAYGLIF.

Comments on this clone: Germline and junction disagree at one end, which may indicate a read error. This chain joins TRDV1 and TRDJ1; 12 nucleotides align to TRDD3. CDR1 TSWWSYY and CDR2 QGS come from the germline V gene. The CDR3 covers 21 residues. Written as DNA, the CDR3 is TGTGCTCCTGGGGAACGATTGAAGGTACTGGGGGATACCCCGTACACCGATAAACTCATCTTT. This codes for CAPGERLKVLGDTPYTDKLIF.

Comments on this clone: This sequence may be a read error, since a much larger clone differs from it by one base. V gene TRDV2 combines with J gene TRDJ3; D is possibly TRDD3 (5 bases). Germline values: CDR1 GEAIGNYY, CDR2 EKD. There are 15 residues in the CDR3. The CDR3 DNA reads as TGTGCCTGTGAGACTAGCTCCTGGGACACCCGACAGACGTTTTTC. Its protein product is CACETSSWDTRQTFF.

This clone was counted a few times. V and J are TRDV1 and TRDJ1; 12 bases are shared with TRDD3. The CDR3 totals 19 residues. After removal of 0 bases from V and 7 bases from J, the junction contained 15 bases not matched to a gene. Germline CDR1 TSWWSYY, CDR2 QGS. The chain's CDR3 is CALGELLGAAYWGIPKLIF. CDR3 bases: TGTGCTCTTGGGGAACTACTTGGCGCGGCTTACTGGGGGATACCTAAACTCATCTTT.